This TCR beta chain emerged from a study of T-cell reconstitution after alpha-beta-depleted transplantation in children. Study findings and constraints: Reportedly, alpha-beta T cells present about two months post-transplant originated from several hundred expanded clones of graft origin. Counts and diversity of T cells one year after transplant came mostly from newly produced T cells. The study traced high day-60 TCRbeta diversity in some patients to surviving recipient T cells and thymic progenitors.

Only a few counts were recorded for this clonotype. The antigen remains unidentified. Unique molecular identifiers were used in preparing the TCRbeta library. TCRdb re-called the PCR reads through MiXCR, storing one row per CDR3 protein. Of approximately 650,000 distinct CDR3 sequences listed, under 15% are singletons. V was clipped by 1 base and J by 6 bases; unmatched bases: 11. Looked up from germline, CDR1 is GTSNPN and CDR2 is SVGIG (reference sequence). The CDR3 runs 17 residues. The chain recombines TRBV30 with TRBJ1-4; 10 bases map to TRBD1. The sequence was obtained from a girl between 2 and 10 years old with congenital amegakaryocytic thrombocytopenia, due to receive a stem cell transplant. The sequencing here drew on PBMCs, taken before TCRalphabeta/CD19-depleted stem cell transplant. The CDR3, as DNA: TGTGCCTGGAGTGGGCCCCGGGACAGGGGTTCTTATGAAAAACTGTTTTTT. Translating gives CAWSGPRDRGSYEKLFF.